This passage covers 28 T cell receptor beta chains from one sample sequenced in a study of CXCR3-negative and CXCR3-positive naive CD8 T cells. The study made its TRB cDNA libraries by 5' RACE, adding UMI labels. TCRdb reprocessed the 5' RACE reads, with one entry per CDR3 protein and no DNA. The data show about 24,000 distinct CDR3 sequences, and the top ten clones hold around 4%. The sequenced sample consisted of naive CXCR3- CD8+ T cells from blood. Subset given: CD45RO-CCR7+CD27+CD95- naive CD8+ T cells lacking CXCR3 (TNR3-). Source of these receptors: a human donor in good health. Some clones in this sample may be carry-over from other donors' samples.

V gene TRBV7-8 combines with J gene TRBJ1-2; TCRdb picks TRBD1, but there is no DNA to check that call. Looked up from germline, CDR1 is SGHVS and CDR2 is FQNEAQ. The CDR3 has 16 residues. The CDR3: CASSPLSPIRDYGYTF.

CDR3 amino acids: CATSDSTGRAYNEQFF. The rearrangement joins TRBV24-1 to TRBJ2-1; TCRdb calls TRBD1, which cannot be checked without DNA. The CDR3 covers 16 residues. Germline V gene data show CDR1 as KGHDR and CDR2 as SFDVKD.

This clonotype registers medium-sized by frequency. This chain joins TRBV20-1 and TRBJ2-1; absent DNA, TCRdb's TRBD2 call cannot be checked. The germline gives CDR1 DFQATT, CDR2 SNEGSKA (reference sequence). The CDR3 is made up of 12 amino acids. The CDR3 spells CSSRGRYNEQFF.

Considering frequency, this clonotype is medium-sized. The rearrangement uses TRBV6-4 and TRBJ2-3; TCRdb designates TRBD1, a call that cannot be tested without DNA. CDR1 is MRHNA, CDR2 SNTAGT, per germline. This CDR3 spans 18 amino acids. This CDR3 is CASSEDDSTAVSTDTQYF.

The chain combines TRBV28 with TRBJ2-7; TCRdb designates TRBD2, a call that cannot be tested without DNA. Germline lookup yields CDR1 MDHEN and CDR2 SYDVKM. The CDR3 has 13 residues. The CDR3 is CATTGGRGYEQYF.

The chain uses TRBV5-6 and TRBJ2-1; TCRdb's D call of TRBD1 is untestable without DNA. CDR3 length: 15 residues. Germline V gene lookup returns CDR1 SGHDT and CDR2 YYEEEE. CDR3 residues: CASSARDRVFDEQFF.

V gene TRBV6-2 or TRBV6-3 combines with J gene TRBJ2-7; without DNA, the TCRdb call of TRBD1 cannot be checked. The germline gives CDR1 MNHEY, CDR2 SVGEGT. There are 15 residues in the CDR3. The CDR3 is CASSYLRRGTYEQYF.

This chain joins TRBV6-2 or TRBV6-3 and TRBJ2-1; checking the TCRdb D call of TRBD1 is not possible without DNA. Germline assignment: CDR1 MNHEY and CDR2 SVGEGT. This CDR3 comprises 16 residues. CDR3 amino acids: CASSYPPGGGYNEQFF.

This chain joins TRBV7-3 and TRBJ2-7; TCRdb picks TRBD1, but there is no DNA to check that call. The CDR3 extends over 14 amino acids. Germline lookup yields CDR1 SGHTA and CDR2 FQGTGA. CDR3 loop: CASSSGQGTEEQYF.

This chain links TRBV5-6 with TRBJ2-1; TCRdb gives TRBD1 as the D gene, but with no DNA this cannot be confirmed. CDR1 is SGHDT and CDR2 is YYEEEE in the germline V gene. The CDR3 extends over 12 amino acids. The CDR3 protein is CASSSSWDEQFF. Full variable domain (rest looked up from reference TRBV5-6 and TRBJ2-1): DAGVTQSPTHLIKTRGQQVTLRCSPKSGHDTVSWYQQALGQGPQFIFQYYEEEERQRGNFPDRFSGHQFPNYSSELNVNALLLGDSALYLCASSSSWDEQFFGPGTRLTVL.

The chain is built from TRBV20-1 and TRBJ1-5; checking the TCRdb D call of TRBD1 is not possible without DNA. The CDR3 contains 13 residues. Per germline, CDR1 DFQATT and CDR2 SNEGSKA (reference sequence). The CDR3 sequence: CSAPGQGSQPQHF.

The chain employs TRBV21-1 and TRBJ1-2. TRBV21-1 counts as a pseudogene. CDR3 size: 15 residues. The CDR3 reads CASSTRDPPGYGYTF.

The chain joins TRBV20-1 to TRBJ1-1; lacking DNA, the TRBD1 call made by TCRdb goes unchecked. This CDR3 contains 12 residues. Germline loops: CDR1 DFQATT, CDR2 SNEGSKA (reference sequence). CDR3 amino acids: CSAPEGATEAFF.

J is TRBJ1-1 and V is TRBV6-6; TCRdb calls TRBD1, which cannot be checked without DNA. In germline, CDR1 is MNHNY, CDR2 SVGAGI (reference sequence). The CDR3 is 14 amino acids. This CDR3 reads CASSPGGANTEAFF.

The chain recombines TRBV10-3 with TRBJ2-7; TCRdb indicates TRBD2, and absent DNA this call remains unverified. CDR3 size: 14 residues. Per the germline V gene, CDR1 is ENHRY and CDR2 is SYGVKD. CDR3 protein: CAISESREGHEQYF.

This chain links TRBV4-3 with TRBJ2-7; with no DNA, the TCRdb D assignment of TRBD1 cannot be verified. Germline V gives CDR1 LGHNA, CDR2 YSLEER. This CDR3 is built from 13 residues. The CDR3 loop reads CASSQGVRTLQYF.

The chain links TRBV25-1 to TRBJ2-2; without DNA, the TCRdb call of TRBD1 cannot be checked. This CDR3 comprises 14 residues. The germline V gene has CDR1 MGHDK and CDR2 SYGVNS. The CDR3 reads CASSGPGFTGELFF. Based on the CDR3 plus reference TRBV25-1 and TRBJ2-2, the full variable domain is EADIYQTPRYLVIGTGKKITLECSQTMGHDKMYWYQQDPGMELHLIHYSYGVNSTEKGDLSSESTVSRIRTEHFPLTLESARPSHTSQYLCASSGPGFTGELFFGEGSRLTVL.

By frequency, this clonotype is medium-sized (0.01 to 0.1%). V and J are TRBV6-2 or TRBV6-3 and TRBJ2-5. Per germline, CDR1 MNHEY and CDR2 SVGEGT. The CDR3 has 15 amino acids. The CDR3: CASSYLQKSQETQYF.

The V and J genes are TRBV27 and TRBJ2-7; the D call from TCRdb, TRBD1, cannot be confirmed without DNA. CDR3 size: 15 residues. CDR1 and CDR2 from the germline V gene are MNHEY and SMNVEV (reference sequence). CDR3: CASSPRTGEPYEQYF.

The chain employs TRBV28 and TRBJ2-4; TCRdb's D gene call, TRBD1, goes unchecked for lack of DNA. The length of the CDR3 is 16 residues. The germline V gene has CDR1 MDHEN and CDR2 SYDVKM. The CDR3 reads CASSWGTVVAKNIQYF.

The J gene is TRBJ2-5, the V gene TRBV28; TCRdb lists TRBD1, though no DNA is available to test this call. The length of the CDR3 is 13 residues. Germline assignment: CDR1 MDHEN and CDR2 SYDVKM. The CDR3: CASITDRLETQYF.

The chain carries TRBV15 and TRBJ2-1; there is no DNA to check the TCRdb D call of TRBD1. The length of the CDR3 is 13 residues. CDR1 and CDR2 (germline): LNHNV, YYDKDF (reference sequence). The CDR3 sequence: CATKGGHYNEQFF.

This rearrangement joins TRBV6-1 to TRBJ2-7; the D gene TCRdb calls, TRBD2, cannot be checked with no DNA. Per the germline V gene, CDR1 is MNHNS and CDR2 is SASEGT. CDR3 length: 16 amino acids. The CDR3 reads CASSEGVHPATIEQYF.

The chain couples TRBV7-9 to TRBJ2-1; lacking DNA, the TRBD1 call made by TCRdb goes unchecked. This CDR3 is built from 15 residues. CDR1 and CDR2 (germline): SEHNR, FQNEAQ (reference sequence). The CDR3 reads CASSLVGEGGDEQFF.

This sequence joins TRBV29-1 and TRBJ2-7; TCRdb's assignment of TRBD2 cannot be checked, as there is no DNA. This CDR3 has 12 amino acids. CDR1 SQVTM and CDR2 ANQGSEA come from the germline V gene. CDR3 amino acids: CSVRGENYEQYF.

The V gene is TRBV18, the J gene TRBJ2-3; TCRdb's assignment of TRBD1 cannot be checked, as there is no DNA. The germline V gene encodes CDR1 KGHSH and CDR2 LQKENI. The CDR3 is made up of 14 amino acids. The CDR3 reads CASSPGAGSDTQYF.

The genes are TRBV4-2 and TRBJ2-3; TCRdb's D call of TRBD2 is untestable without DNA. The CDR3 contains 16 residues. CDR1 is LGHNA, CDR2 YNFKEQ, per germline. This chain's CDR3 is CASSQELAGGSNTQYF.

J is TRBJ2-2 and V is TRBV7-3; the D call from TCRdb, TRBD1, cannot be confirmed without DNA. The CDR3 totals 14 residues. Germline CDR1 SGHTA, CDR2 FQGTGA. The CDR3 region is CASSLPGTTGELFF.